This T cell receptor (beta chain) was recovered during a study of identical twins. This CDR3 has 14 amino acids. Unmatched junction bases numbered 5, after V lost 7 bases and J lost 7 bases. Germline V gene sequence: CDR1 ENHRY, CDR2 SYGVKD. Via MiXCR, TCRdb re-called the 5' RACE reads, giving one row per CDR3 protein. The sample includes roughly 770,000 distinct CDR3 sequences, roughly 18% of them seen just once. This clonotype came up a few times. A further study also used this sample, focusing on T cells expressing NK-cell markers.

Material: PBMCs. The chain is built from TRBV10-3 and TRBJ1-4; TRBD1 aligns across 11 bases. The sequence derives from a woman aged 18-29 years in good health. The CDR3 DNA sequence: TGTGCCATCACCACCGGGACAGGGGGTGAAAAACTGTTTTTT. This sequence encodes CAITTGTGGEKLFF.